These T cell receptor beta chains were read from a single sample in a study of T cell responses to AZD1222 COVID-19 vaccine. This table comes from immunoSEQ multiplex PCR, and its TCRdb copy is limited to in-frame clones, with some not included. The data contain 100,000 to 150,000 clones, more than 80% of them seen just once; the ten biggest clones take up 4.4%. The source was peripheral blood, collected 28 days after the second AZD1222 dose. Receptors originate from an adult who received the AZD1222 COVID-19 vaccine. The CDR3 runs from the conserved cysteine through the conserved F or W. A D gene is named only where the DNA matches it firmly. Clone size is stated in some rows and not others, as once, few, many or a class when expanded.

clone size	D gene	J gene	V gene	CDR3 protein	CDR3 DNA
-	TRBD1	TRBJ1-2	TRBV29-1	CSVALGQGGYGYTF	TGCAGCGTTGCCCTGGGACAGGGAGGCTATGGCTACACCTTC
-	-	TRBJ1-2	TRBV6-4	CAVGGVSRGGYTF	TGTGCCGTGGGAGGGGTTTCGCGTGGCGGCTACACCTTC
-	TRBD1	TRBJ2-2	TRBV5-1	CASSPGTANTGELFF	TGCGCCAGCAGCCCCGGGACAGCAAACACCGGGGAGCTGTTTTTT
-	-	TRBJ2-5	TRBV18	CASSPPVAPETQYF	TGTGCCAGCTCACCACCGGTCGCCCCAGAGACCCAGTACTTC
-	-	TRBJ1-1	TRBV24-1	CATSDLKEGLRAFF	TGTGCCACCAGTGATTTAAAAGAAGGGCTTCGAGCTTTCTTT
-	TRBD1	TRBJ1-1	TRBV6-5	CASRGQLNTEAFF	TGTGCCAGCAGGGGACAGCTAAACACTGAAGCTTTCTTT
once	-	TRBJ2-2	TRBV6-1	CASSDRRVAWGGELFF	TGTGCCAGCAGTGACCGAAGGGTGGCCTGGGGCGGGGAGCTGTTTTTT
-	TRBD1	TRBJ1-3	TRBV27	CASRQDRGSGNTIYF	TGTGCCAGCAGGCAAGACAGGGGATCTGGAAACACCATATATTTT
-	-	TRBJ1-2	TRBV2	CASRIRDGYTF	TGTGCCAGCAGGATAAGGGATGGCTACACCTTC
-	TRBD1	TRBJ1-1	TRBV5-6	CASRTGGNTEAFF	TGTGCCAGTCGAACAGGGGGCAACACTGAAGCTTTCTTT
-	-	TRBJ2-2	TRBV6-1	CASSRNVGSPGELFF	TGTGCCAGCAGCCGAAACGTCGGATCCCCCGGGGAGCTGTTTTTT
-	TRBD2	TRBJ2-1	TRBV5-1	CASSDLAGGYNEQFF	TGCGCCAGCAGCGACCTAGCGGGGGGGTACAATGAGCAGTTCTTC
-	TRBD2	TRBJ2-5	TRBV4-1	CASSQWRGETQYF	TGCGCCAGCAGCCAATGGCGGGGGGAGACCCAGTACTTC
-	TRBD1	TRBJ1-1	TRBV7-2	CASSVDREPEAFF	TGTGCCAGCAGTGTAGACAGGGAACCTGAAGCTTTCTTT
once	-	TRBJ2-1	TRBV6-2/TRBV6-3	CASSYGVNEQFF	TGTGCCAGCAGTTATGGGGTGAATGAGCAGTTCTTC
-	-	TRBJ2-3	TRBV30	CAWSVGFEDTQYF	TGTGCCTGGAGTGTCGGTTTCGAAGATACGCAGTATTTT
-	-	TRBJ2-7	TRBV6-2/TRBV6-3	CASSRPGQGDYEQYF	TGTGCCAGCAGCCGTCCCGGACAAGGGGATTACGAGCAGTACTTC